A selection of T cell receptor beta chains follows, all from one sample in a study of T-cell reconstitution after alpha-beta-depleted transplantation in children. TCRdb reprocessed the PCR reads with MiXCR, giving one entry per CDR3 protein. The sample lists a few hundred thousand distinct CDR3 sequences; around 18% were seen once. The sample consisted of PBMCs from the stem cell graft donor, taken from the stem cell graft. These receptors all come from a human donor who donated a stem cell graft to a child with acute lymphoblastic leukemia. Each CDR3 is given with its conserved first and last residue. A D gene is named only where the DNA matches it firmly. A clone size is listed for some rows: how often the clone was seen (once, few, many), or a class if it is expanded.

d_call: -; v_call: TRBV5-1; j_call: TRBJ1-1; clone_size: -; cdr3_aa: CASSQQSGGREAFF; cdr3_nt: TGCGCCAGCAGTCAACAGTCCGGGGGTAGGGAAGCTTTCTTT
d_call: -; v_call: TRBV27; j_call: TRBJ2-3; clone_size: -; cdr3_aa: CASWHSYEFVTSTDTQYF; cdr3_nt: TGTGCCAGTTGGCACAGCTACGAATTTGTTACTAGCACAGATACGCAGTATTTT
d_call: TRBD1; v_call: TRBV5-4; j_call: TRBJ1-1; clone_size: -; cdr3_aa: CASSLARGTRNVPEAFF; cdr3_nt: TGTGCCAGCAGCTTGGCCAGGGGGACACGGAATGTCCCTGAAGCTTTCTTT
d_call: -; v_call: TRBV7-9; j_call: TRBJ1-2; clone_size: few; cdr3_aa: CASSFSPWTYGYTF; cdr3_nt: TGTGCCAGCAGCTTTTCCCCATGGACCTATGGCTACACCTTC
d_call: -; v_call: TRBV5-1; j_call: TRBJ2-7; clone_size: -; cdr3_aa: CASSEGYYEQYF; cdr3_nt: TGCGCCAGCAGCGAAGGCTACTACGAGCAGTACTTC
d_call: -; v_call: TRBV14; j_call: TRBJ1-2; clone_size: -; cdr3_aa: CASSTDGKAYGYTF; cdr3_nt: TGTGCCAGCAGCACAGATGGGAAGGCCTATGGCTACACCTTC
d_call: TRBD1; v_call: TRBV9; j_call: TRBJ2-1; clone_size: few; cdr3_aa: CASSATGSGEQFF; cdr3_nt: TGTGCCAGCAGCGCGACAGGGTCGGGTGAGCAGTTCTTC
d_call: -; v_call: TRBV9; j_call: TRBJ2-7; clone_size: few; cdr3_aa: CASSVEGGGDEQYF; cdr3_nt: TGTGCCAGCAGCGTAGAGGGGGGAGGGGACGAGCAGTACTTC
d_call: TRBD2; v_call: TRBV20-1; j_call: TRBJ2-7; clone_size: -; cdr3_aa: CSAREVAGDPYEQYF; cdr3_nt: TGCAGTGCTAGAGAGGTCGCGGGAGACCCCTACGAGCAGTACTTC
d_call: -; v_call: TRBV5-1; j_call: TRBJ2-3; clone_size: few; cdr3_aa: CASSFRGADTQYF; cdr3_nt: TGCGCCAGCAGCTTTAGGGGGGCAGATACGCAGTATTTT
d_call: TRBD1; v_call: TRBV12-3/TRBV12-4; j_call: TRBJ1-2; clone_size: few; cdr3_aa: CASRPQGEKGTF; cdr3_nt: TGTGCCAGCAGACCCCAGGGGGAAAAGGGCACCTTC
d_call: TRBD2; v_call: TRBV6-1; j_call: TRBJ2-1; clone_size: -; cdr3_aa: CASSGPGTTNEQFF; cdr3_nt: TGTGCCAGCAGTGGACCCGGGACTACCAATGAGCAGTTCTTC
d_call: TRBD1; v_call: TRBV5-5; j_call: TRBJ1-1; clone_size: few; cdr3_aa: CASSLNSPGQRPNTEAFF; cdr3_nt: TGTGCCAGCAGCTTGAATTCCCCGGGACAGAGGCCGAACACTGAAGCTTTCTTT
d_call: TRBD1; v_call: TRBV20-1; j_call: TRBJ2-1; clone_size: few; cdr3_aa: CSARDGSGGGNEQFF; cdr3_nt: TGCAGTGCTAGAGATGGGTCAGGGGGCGGGAATGAGCAGTTCTTC
d_call: -; v_call: TRBV20-1; j_call: TRBJ2-7; clone_size: -; cdr3_aa: CSASPGIDYEQYF; cdr3_nt: TGCAGTGCTAGTCCCGGAATAGACTACGAGCAGTACTTC
d_call: -; v_call: TRBV6-5; j_call: TRBJ2-1; clone_size: few; cdr3_aa: CASSYGGAQVHEQFF; cdr3_nt: TGTGCCAGCAGTTACGGCGGGGCGCAGGTTCATGAGCAGTTCTTC
d_call: -; v_call: TRBV5-5; j_call: TRBJ2-1; clone_size: few; cdr3_aa: CASSLSIGLDRDGEQFF; cdr3_nt: TGTGCCAGCAGCTTGTCTATAGGTTTGGATAGGGACGGCGAGCAGTTCTTC
d_call: -; v_call: TRBV5-1; j_call: TRBJ2-3; clone_size: few; cdr3_aa: CASSLKDIRTDTQYF; cdr3_nt: TGCGCCAGCAGCTTGAAGGACATCCGCACAGATACGCAGTATTTT
d_call: -; v_call: TRBV29-1; j_call: TRBJ2-5; clone_size: -; cdr3_aa: CSVETDNQETQYF; cdr3_nt: TGCAGCGTTGAGACTGATAACCAGGAGACCCAGTACTTC
d_call: -; v_call: TRBV5-1; j_call: TRBJ2-6; clone_size: few; cdr3_aa: CASSLIPGANVLTF; cdr3_nt: TGCGCCAGCAGCCTGATACCTGGGGCCAACGTCCTGACTTTC